Following are 8 T cell receptor beta chains from one sample sequenced in a study of T cell changes during pregnancy in multiple sclerosis. Data came from immunoSEQ multiplex PCR; TCRdb stores just in-frame clones and leaves some out. The table includes roughly 60,000 clones, around 96% detected once. Here the sequenced sample was CD8+ T cells from peripheral blood mononuclear cells, taken after pregnancy. These receptor sequences come from a female donor with multiple sclerosis, enrolled in a pregnancy study.

The V gene is TRBV9, the J gene TRBJ2-5; weak D call: TRBD2 (5 bases). This CDR3 comprises 15 residues. Germline V gene data show CDR1 as SGDLS and CDR2 as YYNGEE. The V end was cut by 1 base, the J end by 3 bases, with 13 bases between. The CDR3 loop is CASSVSGSVEETQYF. CDR3 bases: TGTGCCAGCAGCGTATCTGGGAGTGTGGAAGAGACCCAGTACTTC. The whole variable domain, remainder taken from reference TRBV9 and TRBJ2-5, is DSGVTQTPKHLITATGQRVTLRCSPRSGDLSVYWYQQSLDQGLQFLIQYYNGEERAKGNILERFSAQQFPDLHSELNLSSLELGDSALYFCASSVSGSVEETQYFGPGTRLLVL.

This chain joins TRBV27 and TRBJ1-3; D unclear. The V end was cut by 2 bases, the J end by 2 bases, with 10 bases between. The germline V gene encodes CDR1 MNHEY and CDR2 SMNVEV (reference sequence). This CDR3 has 15 amino acids. In DNA, the CDR3 is TGTGCCAGCAGTTTACGATTCGGGGCTGGAAACACCATATATTTT. It yields the protein CASSLRFGAGNTIYF.

V gene TRBV2 combines with J gene TRBJ2-7; TRBD1 matches 12 bases. There are 15 residues in the CDR3. Germline CDR1 reads SNHLY; CDR2 reads FYNNEI. Losses at the gene ends were 4 bases for V and 5 bases for J; bases not matched to a gene: 6. The CDR3 loop reads CASSVTGTGGDEQYF. DNA for the CDR3: TGTGCCAGCAGTGTAACCGGGACAGGGGGCGACGAGCAGTACTTC.

J is TRBJ1-2 and V is TRBV27; 12 bases match TRBD1. With V trimmed by 4 bases and J by 8 bases, 5 bases remained unmatched. CDR3 length equals 14 residues. Germline CDR1 reads MNHEY; CDR2 reads SMNVEV (reference sequence). CDR3 residues: CASSSGQGARGYTF. CDR3 DNA: TGTGCCAGCAGTTCGGGACAGGGGGCGCGGGGCTACACCTTC.

CDR3 loop: CASSSLQGFGNTIYF. As DNA, the CDR3 is TGTGCCAGCAGCTCCCTACAGGGGTTTGGAAACACCATATATTTT. This chain connects TRBV27 to TRBJ1-3; 7 bases match TRBD1. Germline V lookup: CDR1 MNHEY, CDR2 SMNVEV (reference sequence). This CDR3 is 15 amino acids long. Trimming removed 6 bases from V and 3 bases from J; junction bases left unmatched: 8.

The rearrangement joins TRBV5-5 to TRBJ2-7, with 11 bases that match TRBD1. Germline trimming cut 3 bases from V and 2 bases from J; bases unmatched to any gene: 4. The CDR3 runs to 15 residues. The germline V gene has CDR1 SGHKS and CDR2 YYEKEE (reference sequence). The CDR3 loop reads CASSWGQGVPYEQYF. The CDR3 bases are TGTGCCAGCAGCTGGGGACAGGGGGTACCCTACGAGCAGTACTTC.

The chain joins TRBV12-2 to TRBJ1-1; the table's D call, TRBD1, has no DNA check behind it. TRBV12-2 has pseudogene status. The CDR3 contains 15 residues. CDR3 nucleotides: TGTGCAAGTCGCTTAGTTGCAGGGCGAAACACTGAAGCTTTCTTT. Translating it yields CASRLVAGRNTEAFF.

The V and J genes are TRBV5-1 and TRBJ1-4; D might be TRBD1 (5 bases). Germline V gene data show CDR1 as SGHRS and CDR2 as YFSETQ. The CDR3 runs to 12 residues. Trimming removed 0 bases at V and 11 bases at J, with 8 bases between. This CDR3 reads CASSLEGDKLFF. As DNA, the CDR3 is TGCGCCAGCAGCTTGGAAGGGGATAAACTGTTTTTT.